This paragraph reports one TCR beta chain. This clonotype came up a few times. Its target antigen remains unknown. Base qualities were left out, and no much larger clone turns up one base away. This sample was included in a study of T cells in Graves' hyperthyroidism and ophthalmopathy (dated by TCRdb to the late 2010s). Regarding the complete study: Peripheral blood samples were taken at the time of initial diagnosis, prior to any treatment. A discovery cohort of about a hundred patients, approximately 45 with Graves' ophthalmopathy and over 55 with stable Graves' hyperthyroidism, was used to find distinguishing TCR V-J signatures. Prospective prediction of ophthalmopathy was tested in an independent validation cohort of fewer than 20 hyperthyroidism patients and some 17 patients who later progressed to ophthalmopathy. For training and testing, the roughly 93 patients in the discovery cohort were randomly divided in a 7:3 ratio. Thyroid tissue and blood T-cell repertoires from over 5 Graves' hyperthyroidism patients were also compared in the study. After blood sampling, hyperthyroidism patients were treated with methimazole at a starting dose of 30 mg daily, and ophthalmopathy patients were treated with high-dose intravenous methylprednisolone. The paper describes TCR Vbeta CDR3 sequencing of 120 to 150 peripheral blood samples, made up of around 41 ophthalmopathy patients, some 80 hyperthyroidism patients and about 17 progressor patients.

In the ophthalmopathy patients, disease was moderately to severely active, with a Clinical Activity Score of 3 or more, a NOSPECS grade of 4 or more, and a duration of less than 3 months. Patients with uncontrolled infections, other autoimmune diseases, pregnancy or lactation were excluded. Diagnoses were based on clinical symptoms, serum thyroxine and TRAb, thyroid ultrasound and orbital computed tomography. Ficoll-Paque density gradient centrifugation was used to isolate PBMCs from approximately 11 ml of fresh peripheral blood. Total RNA was extracted using Trizol reagent, and RNA quality was assessed on an Agilent 2100 Bioanalyzer. General study outcomes and caveats: Sample size was not statistically predetermined, and blinding of investigators to group allocation was not performed. A 13 V-J signature model separated ophthalmopathy from stable hyperthyroidism, with nearly 90% sensitivity and 81.08% specificity in cross-validation and 80%/75% in testing. Most expanded thyroid clonotypes (frequency above 0.001) were also detected in blood, suggesting blood repertoires may reflect thyroid immune responses. During validation, the model predicted progression to ophthalmopathy a median of about 6.3 months ahead of onset, with more than 55% sensitivity and 72% to 80% specificity.

TCR beta CDR3 regions were amplified from RNA transcripts. For the first round of RT-PCR on the TCR CDR3, the HTBI primer set was used together with the Qiagen OneStep RT-PCR kit. The libraries were constructed in a second round of multiplex PCR and then size-selected and purified. Paired-end sequencing of the libraries was performed with 100 bp reads on an Illumina HiSeq2000. The study's processing was this. SOAPnuke was used to process the raw data, throwing out any read that contained adapters or uncalled bases, had a mean Phred below 15, or lacked an exact constant-primer or identifier match. COPE v1.2.5 was used to merge the high-quality paired reads, and each unique nucleotide sequence was defined as a clonotype. MiTCR v1.1 was used to align the clonotypes against IMGT TRBV, TRBD and TRBJ reference segments. The analysis included only V-J combinations with a frequency above 0.0001, which together covered 99% to 99.2% of the repertoires. A TCS score was defined as the ratio between F50 (clonal expansion) and ExV (chaos), using BLOSUM62-based TCRdist between CDR3 peptides within each V-J. Welch's t-statistics and random forest reduced fewer than 600 V-J features to 10 to 15, which were used in a naive Bayes classifier (R e1071). TCRdb itself trimmed the public reads at Q25 with fastp, ran MiXCR and retained productive beta chains. Under each unique CDR3 protein, matching rows form one entry showing the most common genes and DNA. The V and J calls reflect TCRdb's pipeline rather than the authors' work. The table for this sample lists more than 300,000 distinct CDR3 sequences; 13% to 15% of them were counted only once. Of the sample, around 19% is held by the ten largest clones.

CDR1 is given as DFQATT and CDR2 as SNEGSKA, both from the germline V gene (reference sequence). From the cysteine through the phenylalanine, the CDR3 covers 16 amino acids. This entry keeps only the CDR3 DNA: 48 bases, framed from base 1. Trimming removed 1 base from V and 5 bases from J; the gene matches leave 11 bases unexplained. This TCR derives from a woman in her twenties or thirties with Graves' ophthalmopathy. This chain is built from TRBV20-1 and TRBJ2-1, with 7 bases aligning to TRBD1. Sequenced: blood. The DNA reads TGCAGTGCTAGAGTTTTGGGACAGTTGTTCGACAATGAGCAGTTCTTC. Its translation reads: CSARVLGQLFDNEQFF.